This T cell receptor (beta chain) was identified during a study of molecular identifiers for immune sequencing clone quantification. Each CDR3 protein is one row after TCRdb ran MiXCR on the PCR reads. The sample records some 97,000 distinct CDR3 sequences, 36% being singletons. The count of this clonotype is one. A read error may be the cause here, since a much bigger clone is one base away. The sample taken for sequencing was naive CD8+ T cells from blood, with Jurkat cell RNA spiked in. Specified subset: FACS-sorted CD8+CD4-CCR7+CD45RA+ naive T cells. This TCR was sampled from a human donor in good health. Some libraries in this study had Jurkat cell RNA spiked in.

The CDR3 DNA sequence: TGTGCCAGCAGCCCTTCGTATTCTGCGGGAGGGCCCGGAGGTGAGCAGATCTTC. Amino acid sequence: CASSPSYSAGGPGGEQIF. V and J are TRBV12-3 or TRBV12-4 and TRBJ2-1; TRBD2 matches at 9 bases. There are 18 residues in the CDR3.